The 22 T cell receptor beta chains in this list originate from one sample, sequenced in a study of blood T cell repertoires in COVID-19. This table comes from immunoSEQ multiplex PCR, and its TCRdb copy is limited to in-frame clones, with some not included. In the table there are around 150,000 clones, 70% to 85% of which are singletons. Sequencing was done on a sample of peripheral blood. The receptors were gathered from a woman aged 40 to 50 with COVID-19, enrolled during active disease.

This chain connects TRBV30 to TRBJ1-4; 7 bases agree with TRBD1. The germline V gene encodes CDR1 GTSNPN and CDR2 SVGIG (reference sequence). Trimming at V came to 7 bases and at J to 7 bases, leaving 9 bases not matched to a gene. The CDR3 consists of 13 residues. The CDR3 sequence is CASQGGYGEKLFF. The CDR3, as DNA: TGTGCCTCCCAGGGGGGTTACGGTGAAAAACTGTTTTTT.

This clone was seen only once. The J gene is TRBJ2-5, the V gene TRBV7-8, with a tentative D call TRBD1 (5 bases). The V gene's germline CDR1 is SGHVS and CDR2 FQNEAQ. The CDR3 length is 14 residues. Trimming took off 3 bases at V and 3 bases at J, with 11 bases between the two ends. CDR3 bases: TGTGCCAGCAGCTTGGTCCAGGGAAAAGAGACCCAGTACTTC. It yields the protein CASSLVQGKETQYF.

The chain combines TRBV7-6 with TRBJ2-2; maybe TRBD1 (6 bases). V lost 2 bases, J lost 3 bases, and 10 bases lay in between. The CDR3 runs 15 residues. The germline gives CDR1 SGHVS, CDR2 FNYEAQ. The CDR3 DNA reads as TGTGCCAGCAGCTTAAGGACAGAAGACACCGGGGAGCTGTTTTTT. Amino acid sequence: CASSLRTEDTGELFF.

The chain combines TRBV2 with TRBJ1-5; possible D gene TRBD1, 6 bases. Trimming took 6 bases from V and 9 from J, leaving 21 bases between them. Germline V gene sequence: CDR1 SNHLY, CDR2 FYNNEI. There are 15 residues in the CDR3. This CDR3 is CASSPEGGRFGPQHF. CDR3 in DNA: TGTGCCAGCAGCCCTGAGGGGGGGCGGTTTGGGCCCCAGCATTTT.

In its sample, this clone was seen once. The rearrangement joins TRBV5-5 to TRBJ2-2; TRBD1 matches 8 bases. The V segment lost 5 bases and the J segment 4 bases; nucleotides outside the gene matches: 10. CDR3 size: 16 residues. In germline, CDR1 is SGHKS, CDR2 YYEKEE (reference sequence). The CDR3 is CASRRSQGAGTGELFF. CDR3 sequence (DNA): TGTGCCAGCAGAAGATCCCAGGGGGCTGGCACCGGGGAGCTGTTTTTT.

The chain carries TRBV4-1 and TRBJ2-3; D unresolved. V shed 4 bases and J shed 3 bases, with 11 bases lying between them. The CDR3 totals 14 residues. Germline values: CDR1 MGHRA, CDR2 YSYEKL. The CDR3 DNA follows: TGCGCCAGCAGCCGCCCGACTTCAACAGATACGCAGTATTTT. As protein: CASSRPTSTDTQYF.

The chain recombines TRBV2 with TRBJ2-1; no definite D call. CDR3 length equals 14 residues. The germline CDR1 and CDR2 sequences are SNHLY and FYNNEI. V lost 2 bases to trimming and J lost 3 bases, with 8 bases between them. CDR3 region: CASSENTDYNEQFF. In DNA form, the CDR3 reads TGTGCCAGCAGTGAAAATACAGACTACAATGAGCAGTTCTTC.

The rearrangement links TRBV29-1 to TRBJ1-1; 8 positions agree with TRBD1. Germline CDR1 is SQVTM and CDR2 is ANQGSEA. The CDR3 runs to 13 residues. J lost 5 bases, V lost 3 bases, and 5 bases had no gene match. This chain's CDR3 is CSVEYDRGTEAFF. DNA of the CDR3: TGCAGCGTTGAGTATGACAGGGGAACTGAAGCTTTCTTT.

The V gene is TRBV5-5, the J gene TRBJ2-7; D not resolved. The germline V gene has CDR1 SGHKS and CDR2 YYEKEE (reference sequence). The V end lost 4 bases, the J end lost 7 bases, and 18 bases lay between the germline ends. The CDR3 length is 14 residues. CDR3 DNA: TGTGCCAGCAGCCCCCAAGTCCTCGCGGCGGAGCAGTACTTC. The encoded protein is CASSPQVLAAEQYF.

This chain uses TRBV3-1 (or the pseudogene TRBV3-2) with TRBJ1-2; a possible D gene is TRBD1 (6 bases). V was trimmed by 3 bases and J by 6 bases, leaving 11 bases between them. The germline gives CDR1 LGHDT, CDR2 YNNKEL (reference sequence). CDR3 size: 13 residues. The CDR3 nucleotides read TGTGCCAGCAGCCACCAGGGGTACGATGGCTACACCTTC. Protein product: CASSHQGYDGYTF.

Only a few counts were recorded for this clone. The V and J genes are TRBV4-1 and TRBJ1-5; 9 positions agree with TRBD1. Germline V gene data show CDR1 as MGHRA and CDR2 as YSYEKL. J gave up 3 bases and V 0 bases, and 3 bases lay outside the gene matches. The CDR3 extends over 16 amino acids. CDR3 in amino acids: CASSQEGQGDNQPQHF. CDR3 coding DNA: TGCGCCAGCAGCCAAGAGGGACAGGGCGACAATCAGCCCCAGCATTTT.

The chain links TRBV21-1 to TRBJ2-7; the table names TRBD2, a call not compared with the DNA. TRBV21-1 represents a pseudogene. The CDR3 consists of 16 residues. The CDR3 is CASSKHSGGGYYEQYV. The DNA for the CDR3 is TGTGCCAGCAGCAAACATAGCGGGGGGGGCTACTACGAGCAGTACGTC.

Regarding this clone: A junction end diverges from the germline sequence, so it may reflect a read error. The rearrangement links TRBV6-4 to TRBJ1-4; D not resolved. Germline V gene sequence: CDR1 MRHNA, CDR2 SNTAGT. This CDR3 comprises 14 residues. CDR3 residues: CASPTAATNEKLFF. The CDR3 DNA is TGTGCCAGCCCGACCGCGGCAACAAATGAAAAACTGTTTTTT.

The V gene is TRBV5-1, the J gene TRBJ2-1; 10 bases align to TRBD1. This CDR3 has 15 amino acids. Germline V gene sequence: CDR1 SGHRS, CDR2 YFSETQ. The V segment lost 0 bases and the J segment 8 bases; nucleotides outside the gene matches: 5. The CDR3 here is CASSLEGQGMDEQFF. The CDR3 nucleotides are TGCGCCAGCAGCTTGGAGGGACAGGGGATGGATGAGCAGTTCTTC.

The CDR3 DNA reads TGTGCCAGCGGGGCTGCGGAGACTGAAGCTTTCTTT. Residues: CASGAAETEAFF. The rearrangement links TRBV6-4 to TRBJ1-1; D might be TRBD1 (5 bases). Germline-derived CDR1 and CDR2 are MRHNA and SNTAGT. CDR3 length: 12 residues. Trimming removed 8 bases from V and 5 bases from J, with 12 bases in between.

The chain joins TRBV6-2 or TRBV6-3 to TRBJ2-7; D remains unclear. Germline loops: CDR1 MNHEY, CDR2 SVGEGT. The V and J ends lost 5 bases and 3 bases respectively, with 11 bases between them. The CDR3 is 13 amino acids. This CDR3 reads CASSQAPGYEQYV. The CDR3 DNA is TGTGCCAGCAGTCAAGCCCCGGGCTACGAGCAGTACGTC.

This rearrangement joins TRBV11-2 to TRBJ2-5; TRBD1 aligns across 7 bases. This CDR3 spans 16 amino acids. V lost 5 bases and J lost 4; bases outside the gene matches: 13. CDR1 and CDR2 (germline): SGHAT, FQNNGV. Written as DNA, the CDR3 is TGTGCCAGCAGCCCCCGGCAAACAGGGGTGGGAGAGACCCAGTACTTC. It codes for CASSPRQTGVGETQYF.

This clone is a singleton in its sample. The J gene is TRBJ2-7, the V gene TRBV2; 7 bases are shared with TRBD2. This CDR3 spans 15 amino acids. Germline assignment: CDR1 SNHLY and CDR2 FYNNEI. Trimming took 0 bases from V and 2 from J; bases not matched to a gene: 4. The DNA of the CDR3 is TGTGCCAGCAGTGAAGCATGGGGGAGGGCCTACGAGCAGTACTTC. Protein sequence: CASSEAWGRAYEQYF.

The V gene is TRBV30, the J gene TRBJ1-1, with D perhaps TRBD1 (6 bases). Germline V gene data show CDR1 as GTSNPN and CDR2 as SVGIG (reference sequence). The CDR3 runs to 15 residues. V shed 0 bases and J shed 0 bases, with 11 bases lying between them. The CDR3, as DNA: TGTGCCTGGAGTGTAAAAAAGGGGGTGAACACTGAAGCTTTCTTT. Translating it yields CAWSVKKGVNTEAFF.

The chain uses TRBV7-3 and TRBJ2-7, with TRBD2 identical over 9 bases. CDR1 and CDR2 (germline): SGHTA, FQGTGA. V shed 3 bases, J shed 4 bases, and the junction held 7 bases outside the gene matches. This CDR3 contains 15 residues. CDR3 in amino acids: CASSLTASGNYEQYF. DNA of the CDR3: TGTGCCAGCAGCTTGACGGCTAGCGGGAATTACGAGCAGTACTTC.

The rearrangement joins TRBV28 to TRBJ1-1; D is perhaps TRBD1 (6 bases). The germline V and J ends were trimmed by 10 bases and 0 bases, with 18 bases remaining between them. CDR3 length equals 15 residues. Germline V gene lookup returns CDR1 MDHEN and CDR2 SYDVKM. The CDR3 is CATQILTGLNTEAFF. CDR3 bases: TGTGCCACCCAGATCCTCACAGGGCTGAACACTGAAGCTTTCTTT. Combining the CDR3 with reference TRBV28 and TRBJ1-1 gives the whole variable domain DVKVTQSSRYLVKRTGEKVFLECVQDMDHENMFWYRQDPGLGLRLIYFSYDVKMKEKGDIPEGYSVSREKKERFSLILESASTNQTSMYLCATQILTGLNTEAFFGQGTRLTVV.

The V gene is TRBV5-4, the J gene TRBJ1-2, with 7 bases that match TRBD1. The junction had 19 bases not matched to a gene; V was cut back by 4 bases and J by 10 bases. Germline V lookup: CDR1 SGHNT, CDR2 YYREEE (reference sequence). CDR3 length: 16 amino acids. The chain's CDR3 is CASSLGTASPVLAYTF. The CDR3 DNA reads TGTGCCAGCAGCCTAGGGACAGCGTCTCCTGTTCTTGCCTACACCTTC.